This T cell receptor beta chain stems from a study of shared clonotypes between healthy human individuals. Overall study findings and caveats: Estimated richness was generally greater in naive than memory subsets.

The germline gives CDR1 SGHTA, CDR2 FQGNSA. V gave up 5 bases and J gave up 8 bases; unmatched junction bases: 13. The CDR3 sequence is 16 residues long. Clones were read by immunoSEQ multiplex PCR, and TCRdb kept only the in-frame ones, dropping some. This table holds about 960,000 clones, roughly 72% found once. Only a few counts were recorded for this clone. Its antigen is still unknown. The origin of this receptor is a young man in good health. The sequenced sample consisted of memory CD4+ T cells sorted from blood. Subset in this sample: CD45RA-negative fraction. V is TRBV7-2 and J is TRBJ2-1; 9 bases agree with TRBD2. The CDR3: CASSPRGLAALDEQFF. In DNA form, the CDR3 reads TGTGCCAGCAGCCCCCGGGGACTAGCCGCACTCGATGAGCAGTTCTTC.